This T cell receptor beta chain was identified in a study of OX40 agonist ivuxolimab in advanced cancers. The study's findings and limits: Among patients with partial responses at 0.1-3.0 mg/kg, clonal expansion was among the lowest. Not determined was the antigen specificity of the expanded peripheral T cells.

The study sampled blood at baseline, cycle 4 day 1, and cycle 7 day 1. The germline gives CDR1 SGHRS, CDR2 YFSETQ. V lost 1 base to trimming and J lost 6 bases; unmatched junction nucleotides: 7. The CDR3 covers 15 residues. As for this clone: Its matching antigen is unknown.

The table came from immunoSEQ multiplex PCR; TCRdb's copy has only in-frame clones and leaves some out. This table holds roughly 75,000 clones, around 83% found once. This rearrangement joins TRBV5-1 to TRBJ2-7, with 10 bases that match TRBD2. Here the sequenced sample was CD4+ or CD8+ T cells sorted from blood, taken in a trial of the OX40 agonist ivuxolimab. This TCR came from an adult with an advanced solid tumor such as melanoma, head and neck, liver or kidney cancer. The CDR3 region is CASSLQSGGASEQYF. DNA for the CDR3: TGCGCCAGCAGCTTGCAAAGCGGGGGGGCCAGCGAGCAGTACTTC.